A single sample is the source of the 13 T cell receptor beta chains below, sequenced in a study of CD8 T cells in ankylosing spondylitis. General study points: A motif in TCR beta, a set of about 8 highly homologous variants, appeared characteristic of ankylosing spondylitis blood.

One entry per CDR3 protein, called by TCRdb with MiXCR from the 5' RACE reads. Of around 890,000 distinct CDR3 sequences in the sample, approximately 12% were seen once. Their specific antigens are unknown. Source material: blood, either unsorted or a sorted T cell fraction (not recorded which). These receptors all come from a male donor with ankylosing spondylitis.

This sequence joins TRBV6-1 and TRBJ1-5; D remains unclear. This CDR3 region has 14 residues. Germline V lookup: CDR1 MNHNS, CDR2 SASEGT. The V end was cut by 8 bases, the J end by 2 bases, with 13 bases between. CDR3 in amino acids: CASAYNRGNQPQHF. DNA for the CDR3: TGTGCCAGCGCGTACAATAGGGGCAATCAGCCCCAGCATTTT.

The chain couples TRBV5-1 to TRBJ2-3; 9 bases agree with TRBD2. The germline gives CDR1 SGHRS, CDR2 YFSETQ. This CDR3 is 14 amino acids long. J gave up 5 bases and V 0 bases, and 1 base lay outside the gene matches. CDR3 coding DNA: TGCGCCAGCAGCTTGGAGACTAGCGGAGATACGCAGTATTTT. Its protein is CASSLETSGDTQYF.

This clonotype was detected ten times or more. The chain carries TRBV7-6 and TRBJ2-3; 10 positions match TRBD2. Germline lookup yields CDR1 SGHVS and CDR2 FNYEAQ. With V trimmed by 4 bases and J by 4 bases, 5 bases remained unmatched. The CDR3 has 15 residues. This CDR3 reads CASSSSGRGADTQYF. CDR3 nucleotide sequence: TGTGCCAGCAGCTCTAGCGGGAGAGGCGCAGATACGCAGTATTTT.

This clonotype was detected ten times or more. The chain links TRBV7-8 to TRBJ2-7; TRBD2 matches at 12 bases. Germline V gives CDR1 SGHVS, CDR2 FQNEAQ. V was pared by 1 base and J by 6 bases, with 1 base of the junction left unmatched. The CDR3 runs to 14 residues. CDR3 sequence: CASSLGTSGIEQYF. Written as DNA, the CDR3 is TGTGCCAGCAGCTTAGGGACTAGCGGGATCGAGCAGTACTTC.

Only a few counts were recorded for this clonotype. The rearrangement links TRBV7-2 to TRBJ2-7; D gene ambiguous. Trimming cost V 3 bases and J 6 bases, with 12 bases left between them. The germline V gene encodes CDR1 SGHTA and CDR2 FQGNSA. The CDR3 covers 13 residues. This CDR3 is CASSFRRGVEQYF. In DNA, the CDR3 is TGTGCCAGCAGCTTTCGACGTGGGGTCGAGCAGTACTTC.

This clonotype was detected a few times. The chain links TRBV15 to TRBJ1-6, with unresolved D. The CDR3 totals 14 residues. V gave up 1 base and J gave up 12 bases, with 13 bases separating them. CDR1 is LNHNV and CDR2 is YYDKDF in the germline V gene (reference sequence). The CDR3 spells CATSRVEGFGPLHF. The DNA for the CDR3 is TGTGCCACCAGCAGAGTCGAGGGATTCGGACCCCTCCACTTT.

A few counts support this clonotype. V gene TRBV5-1 combines with J gene TRBJ2-5, with a possible D match to TRBD1 (7 bases). CDR3 length: 14 amino acids. Trimming took 3 bases from V and 5 from J, leaving 14 bases between them. The germline gives CDR1 SGHRS, CDR2 YFSETQ. The CDR3 here is CASSWTTRGETQYF. The CDR3 coding sequence is TGCGCCAGCAGCTGGACTACCAGGGGGGAGACCCAGTACTTC. The variable domain in full, completed from reference TRBV5-1 and TRBJ2-5, reads KAGVTQTPRYLIKTRGQQVTLSCSPISGHRSVSWYQQTPGQGLQFLFEYFSETQRNKGNFPGRFSGRQFSNSRSEMNVSTLELGDSALYLCASSWTTRGETQYFGPGTRLLVL.

This clonotype was recorded many times. This chain uses TRBV20-1 with TRBJ2-7, with D possibly being TRBD2 (5 bases). This CDR3 is 14 amino acids long. Germline loops: CDR1 DFQATT, CDR2 SNEGSKA (reference sequence). Trimming removed 5 bases from V and 4 bases from J, with 18 bases in between. The CDR3 sequence is CSAGPARAAYEQYF. Written as DNA, the CDR3 is TGCAGTGCTGGACCGGCGCGGGCAGCTTACGAGCAGTACTTC.

Points on this clonotype: One junction end disagrees with the germline gene, perhaps due to a read error. The chain combines TRBV7-2 with TRBJ1-5; possible D gene TRBD1, 6 bases. This CDR3 region has 14 residues. CDR1 is SGHTA and CDR2 is FQGNSA in the germline V gene. The CDR3 is CASTDRVGNQPQRF. CDR3 bases: TGTGCCAGCACGGACAGAGTAGGCAATCAGCCCCAGCGTTTT.

This clonotype showed up just a few times. The V call is TRBV7-2, the J call TRBJ2-7, with 9 nucleotides matching TRBD1. The CDR3 has 16 residues. V trimming: 4 bases; J trimming: 1 base; junction bases outside the gene matches: 8. Germline V lookup: CDR1 SGHTA, CDR2 FQGNSA. The CDR3 here is CASSSIGQGFSYEQYF. The CDR3 nucleotides read TGTGCCAGCAGCTCGATCGGACAGGGGTTTTCCTACGAGCAGTACTTC. Full variable domain (remainder filled in from reference TRBV7-2 and TRBJ2-7): GAGVSQSPSNKVTEKGKDVELRCDPISGHTALYWYRQSLGQGLEFLIYFQGNSAPDKSGLPSDRFSAERTGGSVSTLTIQRTQQEDSAVYLCASSSIGQGFSYEQYFGPGTRLTVT.

The chain has TRBV28 and TRBJ2-7; the D is unclear. The V gene's germline CDR1 is MDHEN and CDR2 SYDVKM. The CDR3 runs 12 residues. Trimming left V 7 bases short and J 3 bases short, with 10 bases between. For the CDR3, the DNA is TGTGCCAGCACCTCATTAAACTACGAGCAGTACTTC. This codes for CASTSLNYEQYF.

This clonotype occurred many times. The chain joins TRBV5-1 to TRBJ1-1; D is possibly TRBD1 (5 bases). Trimming took off 0 bases at V and 7 bases at J, with 7 bases between the two ends. CDR1 is SGHRS, CDR2 YFSETQ, per germline. The CDR3 loop spans 12 amino acids. The CDR3 DNA reads as TGCGCCAGCAGCTTGGCCGACAGTGAAGCTTTCTTT. Residues: CASSLADSEAFF.

This clonotype was picked up a small number of times. The chain is built from TRBV29-1 and TRBJ2-5; D gene unclear. The CDR3 has 12 amino acids. Trimming shortened V by 4 bases and J by 1 base, and 7 bases separated the two germline ends. Germline CDR1 reads SQVTM; CDR2 reads ANQGSEA. Here the CDR3 DNA reads TGCAGCGTTGCCCCTACCCAAGAGACCCAGTACTTC. Translated, it gives CSVAPTQETQYF. Filled out from reference TRBV29-1 and TRBJ2-5, the complete variable domain reads SAVISQKPSRDICQRGTSLTIQCQVDSQVTMMFWYRQQPGQSLTLIATANQGSEATYESGFVIDKFPISRPNLTFSTLTVSNMSPEDSSIYLCSVAPTQETQYFGPGTRLLVL.